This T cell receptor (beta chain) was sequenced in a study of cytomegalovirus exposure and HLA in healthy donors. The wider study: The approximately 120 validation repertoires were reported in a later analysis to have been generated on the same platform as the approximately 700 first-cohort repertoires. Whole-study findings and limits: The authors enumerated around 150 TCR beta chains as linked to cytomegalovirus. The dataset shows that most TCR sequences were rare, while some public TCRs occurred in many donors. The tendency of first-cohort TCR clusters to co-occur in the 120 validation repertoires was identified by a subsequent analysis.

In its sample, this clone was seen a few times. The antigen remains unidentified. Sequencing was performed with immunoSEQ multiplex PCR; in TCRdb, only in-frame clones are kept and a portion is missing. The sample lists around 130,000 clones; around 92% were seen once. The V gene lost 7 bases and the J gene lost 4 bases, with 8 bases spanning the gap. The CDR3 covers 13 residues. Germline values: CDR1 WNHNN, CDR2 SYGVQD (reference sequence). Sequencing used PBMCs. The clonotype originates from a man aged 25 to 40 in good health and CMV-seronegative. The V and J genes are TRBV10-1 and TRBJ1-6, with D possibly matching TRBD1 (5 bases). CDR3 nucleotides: TGCGCCAGCAAGCAGGGATATAATTCACCCCTCCACTTT. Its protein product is CASKQGYNSPLHF.